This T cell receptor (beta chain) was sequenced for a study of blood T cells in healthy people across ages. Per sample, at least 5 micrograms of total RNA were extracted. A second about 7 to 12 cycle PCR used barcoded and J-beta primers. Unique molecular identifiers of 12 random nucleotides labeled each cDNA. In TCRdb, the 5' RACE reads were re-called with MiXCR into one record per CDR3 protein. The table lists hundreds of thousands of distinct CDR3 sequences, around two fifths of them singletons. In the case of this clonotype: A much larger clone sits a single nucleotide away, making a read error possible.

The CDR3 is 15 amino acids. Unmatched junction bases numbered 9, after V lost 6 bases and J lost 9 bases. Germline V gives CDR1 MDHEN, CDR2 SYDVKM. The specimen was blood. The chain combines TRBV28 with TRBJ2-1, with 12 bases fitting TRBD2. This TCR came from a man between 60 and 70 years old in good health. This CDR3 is CASRHPTSGGAEQFF. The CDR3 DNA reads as TGTGCCAGCAGACACCCGACTAGCGGGGGAGCTGAGCAGTTCTTC.